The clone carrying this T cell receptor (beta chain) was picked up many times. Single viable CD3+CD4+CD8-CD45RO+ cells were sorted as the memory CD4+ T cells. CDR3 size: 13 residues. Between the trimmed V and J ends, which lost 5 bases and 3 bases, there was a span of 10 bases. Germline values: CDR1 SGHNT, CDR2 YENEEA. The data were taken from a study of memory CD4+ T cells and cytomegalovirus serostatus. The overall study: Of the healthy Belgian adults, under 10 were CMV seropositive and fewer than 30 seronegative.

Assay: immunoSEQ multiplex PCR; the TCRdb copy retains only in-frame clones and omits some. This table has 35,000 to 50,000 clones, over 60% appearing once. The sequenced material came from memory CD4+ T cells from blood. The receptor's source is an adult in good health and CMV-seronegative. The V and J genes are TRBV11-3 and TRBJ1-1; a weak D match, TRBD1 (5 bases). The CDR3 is CASSRQGYTEAFF. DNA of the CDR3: TGTGCCAGCAGCCGCCAGGGATACACTGAAGCTTTCTTT. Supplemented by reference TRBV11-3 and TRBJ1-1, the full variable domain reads EAGVVQSPRYKIIEKKQPVAFWCNPISGHNTLYWYLQNLGQGPELLIRYENEEAVDDSQLPKDRFSAERLKGVDSTLKIQPAELGDSAVYLCASSRQGYTEAFFGQGTRLTVV.